This note documents a single T cell receptor (beta chain) sequence. V lost 8 bases and J lost 2; bases outside the gene matches: 6. The CDR3 has 14 amino acids. Per germline, CDR1 LGHNA and CDR2 YNFKEQ. This record belongs to a study of blood T cell repertoires in COVID-19. TCRdb's table, derived via immunoSEQ multiplex PCR, lists solely in-frame clones and lacks some. The sample contains 110,000 to 150,000 clones, 81% of which appear only once. V gene TRBV4-2 combines with J gene TRBJ1-5; 7 bases match TRBD1. The origin of this receptor is a human donor in a cohort sampled during active COVID-19. The sequenced sample was peripheral blood. CDR3 DNA sequence: TGTGCCAGCCGGAGGGACAGCGGCAATCAGCCCCAGCATTTT. Translating gives CASRRDSGNQPQHF.